A single sample is the source of the 21 T cell receptor beta chains below, sequenced in a study of T cell repertoires in cytomegalovirus infection. MiXCR was run by TCRdb on the reads, yielding one entry per CDR3 protein. The repertoire holds 450,000 to 600,000 distinct CDR3 sequences, with 40% to 50% as singletons. Their antigens remain unidentified. The source was cultured PBMCs, collected from culture after CMV antigen stimulation. The receptors come from a human donor in good health (CMV status not recorded). Some clones in this sample may be carry-over from other donors' samples.

This clonotype was seen a handful of times. This sequence joins TRBV19 and TRBJ2-3, with TRBD1 matching over 9 bases. Looked up from germline, CDR1 is LNHDA and CDR2 is SQIVND (reference sequence). The CDR3 length is 16 residues. The ends lost 5 bases at V and 0 bases at J; junction bases unmatched: 6. The CDR3 reads CASSSTGGESTDTQYF. The CDR3 coding sequence is TGTGCCAGTAGTTCTACAGGGGGCGAGAGCACAGATACGCAGTATTTT.

This clonotype appeared a few times. J is TRBJ2-2 and V is TRBV7-2; D gene unclear. The CDR3 loop spans 15 amino acids. Trimming stripped 1 base from V and 0 bases from J, with 6 bases between. Looked up from germline, CDR1 is SGHTA and CDR2 is FQGNSA. CDR3 region: CASSLVGANTGELFF. The CDR3 region has the DNA TGTGCCAGCAGCTTAGTTGGAGCGAACACCGGGGAGCTGTTTTTT.

V gene TRBV7-2 combines with J gene TRBJ2-3; 7 positions agree with TRBD1. The germline V gene encodes CDR1 SGHTA and CDR2 FQGNSA. The V segment lost 6 bases and the J segment 4 bases; nucleotides outside the gene matches: 10. The CDR3 loop spans 15 amino acids. CDR3 coding DNA: TGTGCCAGCAGTTATGTACAGGGGTCGGCAGATACGCAGTATTTT. Translating gives CASSYVQGSADTQYF. Drawing the rest from reference TRBV7-2 and TRBJ2-3, the complete variable domain is GAGVSQSPSNKVTEKGKDVELRCDPISGHTALYWYRQSLGQGLEFLIYFQGNSAPDKSGLPSDRFSAERTGGSVSTLTIQRTQQEDSAVYLCASSYVQGSADTQYFGPGTRLTVL.

This clonotype has only a few counts. The rearrangement uses TRBV7-8 and TRBJ2-7; tentatively, D is TRBD1 (5 bases). The CDR3 contains 16 residues. Germline V gene sequence: CDR1 SGHVS, CDR2 FQNEAQ. V lost 5 bases to trimming and J lost 9 bases, with 26 bases between them. CDR3 bases: TGTGCCAGCAGCCCTGGGGCGTGGACCAACCTACGTTGGCAGTACTTC. This gives the protein CASSPGAWTNLRWQYF. Full variable domain (outside the CDR3, taken from reference TRBV7-8 and TRBJ2-7): GAGVSQSPRYKVAKRGQDVALRCDPISGHVSLFWYQQALGQGPEFLTYFQNEAQLDKSGLPSDRFFAERPEGSVSTLKIQRTQQEDSAVYLCASSPGAWTNLRWQYFGPGTRLTVT.

This clonotype was counted between two and nine times. The V call is TRBV7-9, the J call TRBJ2-5; the match to TRBD1 covers 8 bases. J was trimmed by 2 bases and V by 3 bases; bases with no gene match: 14. This CDR3 region has 18 residues. CDR1 is SEHNR, CDR2 FQNEAQ, per germline (reference sequence). The CDR3 spells CASSFARPGTGRQETQYF. Here the CDR3 DNA reads TGTGCCAGCAGCTTCGCTCGTCCCGGGACAGGTCGACAAGAGACCCAGTACTTC.

As to this clonotype: An end of the junction differs from the germline gene, which may be a read error. The rearrangement joins TRBV7-6 to TRBJ2-7; 11 nucleotides match TRBD2. The length of the CDR3 is 12 residues. CDR1 is SGHVS, CDR2 FNYEAQ, per germline. The CDR3 region is CASMETSGKVEF. The CDR3 nucleotides read TGTGCCAGCATGGAGACTAGCGGGAAAGTAGAGTTC.

In regard to this clonotype: This may be a read error: a much more frequent sequence differs by one nucleotide. V usage is TRBV7-2 and J usage is TRBJ1-3, with D possibly being TRBD1 (5 bases). CDR1 SGHTA and CDR2 FQGNSA come from the germline V gene. The CDR3 runs 15 residues. The CDR3 protein is CAGSFLRGSGNTIYF. DNA for the CDR3: TGTGCCGGCAGCTTCCTTAGGGGATCTGGAAACACCATATATTTT.

This clonotype was observed a handful of times. The gene calls are TRBV6-6 and TRBJ2-1; 8 bases are shared with TRBD1. V gave up 2 bases and J gave up 8 bases; unmatched junction bases: 14. Germline CDR1 MNHNY, CDR2 SVGAGI (reference sequence). This CDR3 is 17 amino acids long. This chain's CDR3 is CASSYKLGDRGWHEQFF. CDR3 in DNA: TGTGCCAGCAGTTACAAATTAGGAGACAGGGGATGGCATGAGCAGTTCTTC.

This clonotype was counted between two and nine times. The V and J genes are TRBV12-3 or TRBV12-4 and TRBJ1-3; TRBD1 agrees at 7 bases. V dropped 5 bases and J dropped 4; count of bases not matched to a gene: 2. This CDR3 contains 13 residues. This CDR3 is CASSRDRGNTIYF. CDR3 bases: TGTGCCAGCAGTCGGGACAGAGGAAACACCATATATTTT.

The chain uses TRBV20-1 and TRBJ2-1; TRBD2 might be the D (6 bases). The germline V and J ends were trimmed by 3 bases and 8 bases, with 11 bases remaining between them. Germline values: CDR1 DFQATT, CDR2 SNEGSKA (reference sequence). The CDR3 loop spans 12 amino acids. Here the CDR3 DNA reads TGCAGTGCTAGCGGGAGCATCGATGAGCAGTTCTTC. Its protein is CSASGSIDEQFF.

This clonotype was seen a few times. The chain is built from TRBV7-8 and TRBJ1-5; D is possibly TRBD1 (6 bases). This CDR3 is 13 amino acids long. Germline V gene sequence: CDR1 SGHVS, CDR2 FQNEAQ. V was clipped by 1 base and J by 7 bases, with 8 bases between them. The CDR3 region is CASSLVRGQPQHF. The DNA of the CDR3 is TGTGCCAGCAGCTTAGTCAGGGGACAGCCCCAGCATTTT.

The J gene is TRBJ1-2, the V gene TRBV4-1, with 7 bases fitting TRBD1. The CDR3 is 15 residues long. Germline-derived CDR1 and CDR2 are MGHRA and YSYEKL. V lost 1 base to trimming and J lost 8 bases; unmatched junction nucleotides: 10. The CDR3 DNA reads as TGCGCCAGCAGCCAAGGTTACAGGGGCCGGGGCGGCTACACCTTC. Protein sequence: CASSQGYRGRGGYTF.

This clonotype was seen a handful of times. The chain carries TRBV7-9 and TRBJ1-2; D remains unclear. Per germline, CDR1 SEHNR and CDR2 FQNEAQ (reference sequence). The V gene lost 1 base and the J gene lost 1 base, with 10 bases spanning the gap. The CDR3 contains 15 residues. This CDR3 reads CASSLEWEINYGYTF. The DNA of the CDR3 is TGTGCCAGCAGCTTAGAGTGGGAAATTAACTATGGCTACACCTTC.

The rearrangement uses TRBV28 and TRBJ1-6; D unresolved. CDR1 MDHEN and CDR2 SYDVKM come from the germline V gene. Trimming left V 3 bases short and J 5 bases short, with 14 bases between. The CDR3 spans 16 residues. CDR3 sequence: CASSFMGFGDNSPLHF. In nucleotides, the CDR3 is TGTGCCAGCAGTTTTATGGGGTTCGGGGATAATTCACCCCTCCACTTT.

This clonotype was observed once. The chain employs TRBV7-2 and TRBJ2-7, with D uncertain. The CDR3 totals 14 residues. Germline V gene sequence: CDR1 SGHTA, CDR2 FQGNSA. The V end was cut by 6 bases, the J end by 3 bases, with 15 bases between. The CDR3 DNA is TGTGCCAGCAGTCGACACCCCGGATACTACGAGCAGTACTTC. Its protein product is CASSRHPGYYEQYF.

The V gene is TRBV7-6, the J gene TRBJ2-7; the D gene is possibly TRBD1 (5 bases). The CDR3 consists of 15 residues. Trimming pared 6 bases from V and 0 bases from J, leaving 15 bases between. Germline V lookup: CDR1 SGHVS, CDR2 FNYEAQ. The CDR3 DNA sequence: TGTGCCAGCAGTTTCAGGGCTTCTCCCTCCTACGAGCAGTACTTC. It encodes CASSFRASPSYEQYF. The complete variable domain, with remaining parts taken from reference TRBV7-6 and TRBJ2-7, reads GAGVSQSPRYKVTKRGQDVALRCDPISGHVSLYWYRQALGQGPEFLTYFNYEAQQDKSGLPNDRFSAERPEGSISTLTIQRTEQRDSAMYRCASSFRASPSYEQYFGPGTRLTVT.

J is TRBJ2-3 and V is TRBV12-3 or TRBV12-4, with TRBD2 as a possible D gene (6 bases). Between the trimmed V and J ends, which lost 0 bases and 5 bases, there was a span of 18 bases. This CDR3 is 17 amino acids long. The CDR3 spells CASSLARGTGAKDTQYF. For the CDR3, the DNA is TGTGCCAGCAGTTTAGCGCGTGGTACGGGAGCTAAAGATACGCAGTATTTT.

The rearrangement links TRBV29-1 to TRBJ1-4; a weak D match, TRBD1 (5 bases). The V end was cut by 3 bases, the J end by 5 bases, with 10 bases between. Germline lookup yields CDR1 SQVTM and CDR2 ANQGSEA. The CDR3 length is 13 residues. CDR3: CSVDGGSNEKLFF. In DNA, the CDR3 is TGCAGCGTTGATGGGGGATCCAATGAAAAACTGTTTTTT.

This clonotype was found a few times. The chain has TRBV7-2 and TRBJ1-6; D call uncertain. Germline-derived CDR1 and CDR2 are SGHTA and FQGNSA. V lost 5 bases and J 10 bases, leaving 12 bases between the germline ends. The CDR3 covers 13 residues. CDR3 sequence (DNA): TGTGCCAGCAGCCGTCTAGGCTCGTCACCCCTCCACTTT. It is translated as CASSRLGSSPLHF.

The chain uses TRBV5-4 and TRBJ2-5; D uncertain. Looked up from germline, CDR1 is SGHNT and CDR2 is YYREEE (reference sequence). V was pared by 3 bases and J by 3 bases, with 9 bases between. The CDR3 consists of 13 residues. For the CDR3, the DNA is TGTGCCAGCAGCTGGCAGGCGAAAGAGACCCAGTACTTC. The encoded protein is CASSWQAKETQYF.

The J gene is TRBJ2-7, the V gene TRBV6-1; TRBD1 is a possible D gene (6 bases). Germline-derived CDR1 and CDR2 are MNHNS and SASEGT. The V gene lost 8 bases and the J gene lost 3 bases, with 17 bases spanning the gap. The CDR3 is 14 amino acids. CDR3 region: CASGQRDIDYEQYF. The CDR3 DNA sequence: TGTGCCAGCGGGCAGAGGGACATAGACTACGAGCAGTACTTC.